Presented here are 24 T cell receptor beta chains from one specimen sequenced in a study of cytomegalovirus exposure and HLA in healthy donors. PCR amplification relied on 60 Vbeta primers (plus 13 Jbeta primers). The protocol was immunoSEQ multiplex PCR, while the TCRdb copy is restricted to in-frame clones and leaves out a portion. The sample carries approximately 120,000 clones, about 74% recorded once. The sequenced sample consisted of PBMCs. The receptors derive from a woman between 45 and 60 years old in good health and CMV-seropositive.

The chain recombines TRBV7-9 with TRBJ2-1, with 7 bases that match TRBD2. Germline assignment: CDR1 SEHNR and CDR2 FQNEAQ (reference sequence). The CDR3 contains 17 residues. The J segment lost 0 bases and the V segment lost 5 bases, leaving 10 bases of the junction unmatched. The CDR3 reads CASSPRLGGGSYNEQFF. Here the CDR3 DNA reads TGTGCCAGCAGCCCGCGACTGGGCGGGGGCTCCTACAATGAGCAGTTCTTC.

This clone was seen once. This specimen includes other DNA sequences encoding the same CDR3. The chain joins TRBV28 to TRBJ1-2, with D perhaps TRBD1 (6 bases). The V gene lost 2 bases and the J gene lost 2 bases, with 12 bases spanning the gap. Germline loops: CDR1 MDHEN, CDR2 SYDVKM. There are 15 residues in the CDR3. DNA of the CDR3: TGTGCCAGCAGTTTAGGTGCCACAGGGAACTATGGCTACACCTTC. Protein sequence: CASSLGATGNYGYTF.

This clone has a handful of counts. The chain has TRBV10-2 and TRBJ2-7, with D perhaps TRBD1 (5 bases). V was clipped by 3 bases and J by 3 bases, with 6 bases between them. Germline V gene sequence: CDR1 WSHSY, CDR2 SAAADI. The CDR3 extends over 12 amino acids. The DNA for the CDR3 is TGCGCCAGCAGTGATAGGGGCTACGAGCAGTACTTC. Translating gives CASSDRGYEQYF.

The rearrangement links TRBV7-2 to TRBJ1-5; D uncertain. Trimming cost V 1 base and J 7 bases, with 11 bases left between them. Germline V CDR1 and CDR2: SGHTA, FQGNSA. The CDR3 has 14 residues. The CDR3 bases are TGTGCCAGCAGCTTAGAAGCAGCGGCACAGCCCCAGCATTTT. This codes for CASSLEAAAQPQHF.

The rearrangement uses TRBV11-2 and TRBJ1-2; the match to TRBD1 covers 9 bases. The germline CDR1 and CDR2 sequences are SGHAT and FQNNGV. CDR3 length equals 14 residues. With V trimmed by 4 bases and J by 4 bases, 4 bases remained unmatched. The CDR3 DNA sequence: TGTGCCAGCAGCTCCGGACAGGGGAGCTATGGCTACACCTTC. This codes for CASSSGQGSYGYTF.

This clone was observed a handful of times. The J gene is TRBJ1-5, the V gene TRBV5-1; D uncertain. Deletions cut 0 bases from V and 4 bases from J, with 5 bases between. Germline V gene sequence: CDR1 SGHRS, CDR2 YFSETQ. The CDR3 contains 13 residues. CDR3 residues: CASSLGENQPQHF. CDR3 nucleotides: TGCGCCAGCAGCTTGGGCGAAAATCAGCCCCAGCATTTT. Drawing the rest from reference TRBV5-1 and TRBJ1-5, the complete variable domain is KAGVTQTPRYLIKTRGQQVTLSCSPISGHRSVSWYQQTPGQGLQFLFEYFSETQRNKGNFPGRFSGRQFSNSRSEMNVSTLELGDSALYLCASSLGENQPQHFGDGTRLSIL.

The rearrangement joins TRBV5-1 to TRBJ2-7; D may be TRBD1 (6 bases). V lost 5 bases and J lost 2, with 11 bases in between. The CDR3 sequence is 13 residues long. Germline V gene lookup returns CDR1 SGHRS and CDR2 YFSETQ. The CDR3 DNA is TGCGCCAGCAGGGGAGACAGGACCTACGAGCAGTACTTC. Translating gives CASRGDRTYEQYF. The complete variable domain, with remaining parts taken from reference TRBV5-1 and TRBJ2-7, reads KAGVTQTPRYLIKTRGQQVTLSCSPISGHRSVSWYQQTPGQGLQFLFEYFSETQRNKGNFPGRFSGRQFSNSRSEMNVSTLELGDSALYLCASRGDRTYEQYFGPGTRLTVT.

CDR3 residues: CASSSGQGPDFQYF. The DNA for the CDR3 is TGCGCCAGCAGCTCGGGACAGGGGCCCGACTTTCAGTACTTC. This chain joins TRBV5-1 and TRBJ2-5, with 10 nucleotides matching TRBD1. The CDR3 has 14 amino acids. From germline, CDR1 is SGHRS and CDR2 YFSETQ. J was trimmed by 11 bases and V by 3 bases; bases with no gene match: 10.

The chain couples TRBV27 to TRBJ2-7; D is perhaps TRBD1 (5 bases). The CDR3 sequence is 15 residues long. With 5 bases removed from V and 1 base from J, the gap between germline ends came to 15 bases. Germline V gene sequence: CDR1 MNHEY, CDR2 SMNVEV (reference sequence). The CDR3 nucleotides read TGTGCCAGCAGTCCCCAAGGGGTGGGGTCCTACGAGCAGTACTTC. Amino acid sequence: CASSPQGVGSYEQYF.

The chain recombines TRBV5-1 with TRBJ1-2, with 7 bases matching TRBD1. The CDR3 loop spans 16 amino acids. The V and J ends lost 7 bases and 2 bases, in that order; junction bases with no gene match: 14. Per the germline V gene, CDR1 is SGHRS and CDR2 is YFSETQ. The CDR3 protein is CASQVTGTEKNYGYTF. The CDR3 DNA is TGCGCCAGCCAAGTTACCGGGACAGAGAAGAACTATGGCTACACCTTC.

This clone was recorded a few times. An end of the junction does not agree with germline; a read error may underlie this. This chain joins TRBV28 and TRBJ1-2, with 9 bases lining up with TRBD1. Looked up from germline, CDR1 is MDHEN and CDR2 is SYDVKM. The CDR3 sequence is 11 residues long. DNA for the CDR3: TGTGCCAGCAGGCCCATAACAGGGGGCAACTTC. Residues: CASRPITGGNF.

The V gene is TRBV11-2, the J gene TRBJ1-5; TRBD1 aligns across 7 bases. The germline CDR1 and CDR2 sequences are SGHAT and FQNNGV. V lost 3 bases and J lost 4; bases outside the gene matches: 3. This CDR3 comprises 14 residues. CDR3 region: CASSLGQQNQPQHF. DNA for the CDR3: TGTGCCAGCAGCTTGGGACAGCAAAATCAGCCCCAGCATTTT.

The chain joins TRBV4-3 to TRBJ1-6; TRBD1 matches at 10 bases. The CDR3 has 18 amino acids. Germline V gene sequence: CDR1 LGHNA, CDR2 YSLEER. V lost 1 base to trimming and J lost 5 bases; unmatched junction nucleotides: 8. The CDR3 region is CASSQARQGASDNSPLHF. In DNA form, the CDR3 reads TGCGCCAGCAGCCAAGCAAGACAGGGGGCAAGTGATAATTCACCCCTCCACTTT.

This clone was counted between two and nine times. The rearrangement uses TRBV7-9 and TRBJ2-2; 9 bases line up with TRBD1. Germline trimming cut 4 bases from V and 5 bases from J; bases unmatched to any gene: 11. The CDR3 spans 17 residues. Per germline, CDR1 SEHNR and CDR2 FQNEAQ (reference sequence). CDR3 DNA sequence: TGTGCCAGCAGCTCCTTAATTACAGGGGGCAAGACCGGGGAGCTGTTTTTT. Protein: CASSSLITGGKTGELFF.

The chain carries TRBV15 and TRBJ2-2; D is possibly TRBD2 (6 bases). Per the germline V gene, CDR1 is LNHNV and CDR2 is YYDKDF (reference sequence). The CDR3 is 14 amino acids. V was pared by 5 bases and J by 3 bases, with 10 bases between. The CDR3 bases are TGTGCCACCAGCGGTGGGGGGTACACCGGGGAGCTGTTTTTT. Its protein is CATSGGGYTGELFF. Full variable domain (remainder filled in from reference TRBV15 and TRBJ2-2): DAMVIQNPRYQVTQFGKPVTLSCSQTLNHNVMYWYQQKSSQAPKLLFHYYDKDFNNEADTPDNFQSRRPNTSFCFLDIRSPGLGDTAMYLCATSGGGYTGELFFGEGSRLTVL.

The chain has TRBV14 and TRBJ1-2; 9 nucleotides agree with TRBD1. The trim removed 4 bases at V and 3 bases at J, leaving 9 bases unmatched. CDR1 SGHDN and CDR2 FVKESK come from the germline V gene. This CDR3 has 16 residues. CDR3 amino acids: CASSLTPGQGDYGYTF. CDR3 DNA sequence: TGTGCCAGCAGCCTTACCCCGGGACAGGGTGACTATGGCTACACCTTC.

The genes are TRBV18 and TRBJ1-5; 8 positions agree with TRBD1. The CDR3 totals 18 residues. The germline CDR1 and CDR2 sequences are KGHSH and LQKENI. V shed 3 bases and J 1 base; nucleotides not matched to a gene: 11. In DNA form, the CDR3 reads TGTGCCAGCTCACCTCTCGGACAGGGAAAGGGGAGCAATCAGCCCCAGCATTTT. Protein sequence: CASSPLGQGKGSNQPQHF.

This chain uses TRBV28 with TRBJ2-7, with 8 bases lining up with TRBD1. The CDR3 has 14 residues. V lost 5 bases to trimming and J lost 1 base; unmatched junction nucleotides: 4. The V gene's germline CDR1 is MDHEN and CDR2 SYDVKM. The CDR3 is CASSQTGVSYEQYF. CDR3 in DNA: TGTGCCAGCAGTCAGACAGGGGTGTCCTACGAGCAGTACTTC. The full variable domain, completed using reference TRBV28 and TRBJ2-7, is DVKVTQSSRYLVKRTGEKVFLECVQDMDHENMFWYRQDPGLGLRLIYFSYDVKMKEKGDIPEGYSVSREKKERFSLILESASTNQTSMYLCASSQTGVSYEQYFGPGTRLTVT.

The rearrangement links TRBV2 to TRBJ1-1; unclear D gene. The V and J ends lost 6 bases and 6 bases respectively, with 14 bases between them. Germline CDR1 SNHLY, CDR2 FYNNEI. CDR3 length: 13 amino acids. CDR3 in amino acids: CASSPGLSPEAFF. The CDR3, as DNA: TGTGCCAGCAGCCCTGGACTTTCCCCTGAAGCTTTCTTT.

V and J are TRBV2 and TRBJ2-5; 8 bases map to TRBD2. This CDR3 has 15 amino acids. The germline V gene has CDR1 SNHLY and CDR2 FYNNEI. The trim removed 1 base at V and 5 bases at J, leaving 6 bases unmatched. The CDR3 sequence is CASSEEERGKETQYF. CDR3 DNA: TGTGCCAGCAGTGAAGAGGAGCGGGGGAAGGAGACCCAGTACTTC. The whole variable domain, remainder taken from reference TRBV2 and TRBJ2-5, is EPEVTQTPSHQVTQMGQEVILRCVPISNHLYFYWYRQILGQKVEFLVSFYNNEISEKSEIFDDQFSVERPDGSNFTLKIRSTKLEDSAMYFCASSEEERGKETQYFGPGTRLLVL.

The rearrangement links TRBV18 to TRBJ2-1, with D perhaps matching TRBD1 (6 bases). Germline values: CDR1 KGHSH, CDR2 LQKENI. This CDR3 is built from 15 residues. V lost 3 bases, J lost 4 bases, and 13 bases lay in between. The CDR3: CASSPRRTDYNEQFF. CDR3 in DNA: TGTGCCAGCTCACCCCGGCGGACAGATTACAATGAGCAGTTCTTC.

In its sample, this clone was seen a few times. The genes are TRBV2 and TRBJ1-5; tentatively, D is TRBD1 (5 bases). Germline CDR1 reads SNHLY; CDR2 reads FYNNEI. The CDR3 extends over 13 amino acids. Trimming removed 8 bases at V and 6 bases at J, with 14 bases between. The CDR3 coding sequence is TGTGCCAGCGGGCAGGGAACGGGTCAGCCCCAGCATTTT. Its protein product is CASGQGTGQPQHF. Full variable domain (remainder filled in from reference TRBV2 and TRBJ1-5): EPEVTQTPSHQVTQMGQEVILRCVPISNHLYFYWYRQILGQKVEFLVSFYNNEISEKSEIFDDQFSVERPDGSNFTLKIRSTKLEDSAMYFCASGQGTGQPQHFGDGTRLSIL.

The chain links TRBV25-1 to TRBJ1-2, with D perhaps TRBD1 (5 bases). V was cut by 1 base and J by 4 bases, with 10 bases left in between. This CDR3 is 14 amino acids long. Looked up from germline, CDR1 is MGHDK and CDR2 is SYGVNS. The CDR3 loop reads CASSESGTGYGYTF. CDR3 nucleotides: TGTGCCAGCAGTGAATCAGGGACTGGCTATGGCTACACCTTC.

This clone turned up a few times. This rearrangement joins TRBV6-5 to TRBJ2-7; the match to TRBD1 covers 7 bases. CDR3 size: 15 residues. The germline CDR1 and CDR2 sequences are MNHEY and SVGAGI. V gave up 6 bases and J gave up 0 bases; unmatched junction bases: 8. The CDR3 loop is CASSRPDRSSYEQYF. As DNA, the CDR3 is TGTGCCAGCAGCCGCCCGGACAGGAGCTCCTACGAGCAGTACTTC.